The source of this T cell receptor beta chain is a study of blood T cell repertoires in COVID-19. The CDR3 is made up of 14 amino acids. Germline CDR1 and CDR2: MGHDK and SYGVNS. V was pared by 5 bases and J by 4 bases, with 15 bases between. Method: immunoSEQ multiplex PCR; TCRdb's copy keeps in-frame clones and lacks some. Of over 200,000 clones listed, roughly 87% are singletons. Each recovered donor of Cohort 3 presented with two negative PCRs, clearance, or symptom resolution. The gene calls are TRBV25-1 and TRBJ2-7, with D perhaps matching TRBD1 (6 bases). The TCR sequence derives from a man younger than 40 who had recovered from COVID-19. The sample consisted of PBMCs or T cells enriched from blood (not recorded which). The CDR3 sequence: CASSTTGFVYEQYF. The CDR3 region has the DNA TGTGCCAGCAGTACGACAGGTTTTGTTTACGAGCAGTACTTC.